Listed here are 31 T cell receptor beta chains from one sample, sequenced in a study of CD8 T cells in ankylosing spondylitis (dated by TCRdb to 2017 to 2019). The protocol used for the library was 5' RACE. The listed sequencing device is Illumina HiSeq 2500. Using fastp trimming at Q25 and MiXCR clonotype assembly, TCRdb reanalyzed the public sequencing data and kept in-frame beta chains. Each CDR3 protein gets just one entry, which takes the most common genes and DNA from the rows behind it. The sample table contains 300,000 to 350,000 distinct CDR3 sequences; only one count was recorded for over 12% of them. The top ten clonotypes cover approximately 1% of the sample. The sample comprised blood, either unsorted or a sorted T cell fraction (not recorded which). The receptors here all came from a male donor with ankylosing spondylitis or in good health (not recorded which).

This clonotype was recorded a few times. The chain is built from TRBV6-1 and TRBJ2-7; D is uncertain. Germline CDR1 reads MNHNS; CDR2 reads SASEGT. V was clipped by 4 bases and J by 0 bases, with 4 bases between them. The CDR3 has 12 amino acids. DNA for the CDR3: TGTGCCAGCAGTGTTAGCTCCTACGAGCAGTACTTC. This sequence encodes CASSVSSYEQYF.

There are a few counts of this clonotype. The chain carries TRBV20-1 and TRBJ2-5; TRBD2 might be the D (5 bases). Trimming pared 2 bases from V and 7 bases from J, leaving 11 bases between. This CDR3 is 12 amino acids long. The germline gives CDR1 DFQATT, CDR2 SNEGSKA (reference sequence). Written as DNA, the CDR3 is TGCAGTGCTAGAAGGACTGGGAGGACCCAGTACTTC. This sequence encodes CSARRTGRTQYF.

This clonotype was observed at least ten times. The CDR3, as DNA: TGCAGCGTTGAACGCAGTCTTTCTGAAGCTTTCTTT. This sequence encodes CSVERSLSEAFF. V and J are TRBV29-1 and TRBJ1-1; D gene uncertain. V gave up 2 bases and J gave up 6 bases, with 10 bases separating them. This CDR3 spans 12 amino acids. The germline V gene encodes CDR1 SQVTM and CDR2 ANQGSEA. Together with reference TRBV29-1 and TRBJ1-1, the CDR3 gives the full variable domain: SAVISQKPSRDICQRGTSLTIQCQVDSQVTMMFWYRQQPGQSLTLIATANQGSEATYESGFVIDKFPISRPNLTFSTLTVSNMSPEDSSIYLCSVERSLSEAFFGQGTRLTVV.

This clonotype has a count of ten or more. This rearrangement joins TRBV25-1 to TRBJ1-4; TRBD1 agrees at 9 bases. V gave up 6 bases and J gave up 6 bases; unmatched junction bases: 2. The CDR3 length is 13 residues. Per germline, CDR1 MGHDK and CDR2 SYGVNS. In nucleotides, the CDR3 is TGTGCCAGCAGGGGACAGGGTCATGAAAAACTGTTTTTT. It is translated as CASRGQGHEKLFF.

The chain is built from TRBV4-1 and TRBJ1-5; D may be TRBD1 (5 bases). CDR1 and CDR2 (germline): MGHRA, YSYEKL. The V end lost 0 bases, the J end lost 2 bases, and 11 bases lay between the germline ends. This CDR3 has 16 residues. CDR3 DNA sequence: TGCGCCAGCAGCCAAGAATTAGGAGGGGGCAATCAGCCCCAGCATTTT. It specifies CASSQELGGGNQPQHF.

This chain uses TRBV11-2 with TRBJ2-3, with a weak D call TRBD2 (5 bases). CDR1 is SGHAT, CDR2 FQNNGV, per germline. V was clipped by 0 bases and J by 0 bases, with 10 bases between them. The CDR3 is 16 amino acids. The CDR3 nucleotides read TGTGCCAGCAGCTTAGACGGGATCCCCAGCACAGATACGCAGTATTTT. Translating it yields CASSLDGIPSTDTQYF.

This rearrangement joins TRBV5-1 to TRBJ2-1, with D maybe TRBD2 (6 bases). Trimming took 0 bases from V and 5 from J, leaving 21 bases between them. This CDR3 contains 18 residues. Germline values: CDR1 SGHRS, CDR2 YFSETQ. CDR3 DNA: TGCGCCAGCAGCTTGGGAGAACCTAGGGTGGGCGGGAACAATGAGCAGTTCTTC. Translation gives CASSLGEPRVGGNNEQFF.

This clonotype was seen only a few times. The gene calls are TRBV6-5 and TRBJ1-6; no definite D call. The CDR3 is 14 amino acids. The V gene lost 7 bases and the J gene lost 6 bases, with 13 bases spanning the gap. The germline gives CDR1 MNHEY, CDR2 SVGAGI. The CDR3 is CASIIGQSNSPLHF. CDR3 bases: TGTGCCAGCATTATAGGGCAGTCTAATTCACCCCTCCACTTT.

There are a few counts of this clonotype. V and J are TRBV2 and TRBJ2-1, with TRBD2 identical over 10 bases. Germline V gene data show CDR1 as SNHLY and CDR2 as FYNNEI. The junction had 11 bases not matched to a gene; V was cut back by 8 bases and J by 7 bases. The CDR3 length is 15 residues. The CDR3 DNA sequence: TGTGCCAGCGGTGCTAGCGGGAGCCTTTGGAATGAGCAGTTCTTC. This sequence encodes CASGASGSLWNEQFF.

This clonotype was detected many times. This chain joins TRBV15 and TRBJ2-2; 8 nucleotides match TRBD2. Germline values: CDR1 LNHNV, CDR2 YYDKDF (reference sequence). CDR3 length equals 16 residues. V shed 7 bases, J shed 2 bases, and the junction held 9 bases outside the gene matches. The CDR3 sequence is CATTKRSGGNTGELFF. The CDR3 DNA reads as TGTGCCACCACTAAAAGGAGCGGGGGAAACACCGGGGAGCTGTTTTTT. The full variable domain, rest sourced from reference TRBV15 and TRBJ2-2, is DAMVIQNPRYQVTQFGKPVTLSCSQTLNHNVMYWYQQKSSQAPKLLFHYYDKDFNNEADTPDNFQSRRPNTSFCFLDIRSPGLGDTAMYLCATTKRSGGNTGELFFGEGSRLTVL.

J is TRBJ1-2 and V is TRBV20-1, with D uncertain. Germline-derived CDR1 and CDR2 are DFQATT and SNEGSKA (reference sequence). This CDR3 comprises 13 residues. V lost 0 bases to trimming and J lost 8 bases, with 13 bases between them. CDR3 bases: TGCAGTGCTAGAGATATCCCCTTGGAAGGCTACACCTTC. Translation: CSARDIPLEGYTF.

The CDR3 sequence is CSVDRGAHEQYF. The CDR3 DNA sequence: TGCAGCGTTGACCGGGGGGCCCACGAGCAGTACTTC. The J gene is TRBJ2-7, the V gene TRBV29-1; possible D gene TRBD2, 7 bases. CDR3 size: 12 residues. Germline V CDR1 and CDR2: SQVTM, ANQGSEA. V lost 3 bases and J lost 5, with 11 bases in between.

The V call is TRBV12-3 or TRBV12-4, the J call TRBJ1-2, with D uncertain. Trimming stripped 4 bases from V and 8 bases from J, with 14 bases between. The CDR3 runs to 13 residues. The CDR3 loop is CASSSSLGAGYTF. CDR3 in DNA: TGTGCCAGCAGTTCCTCTCTGGGCGCGGGCTACACCTTC.

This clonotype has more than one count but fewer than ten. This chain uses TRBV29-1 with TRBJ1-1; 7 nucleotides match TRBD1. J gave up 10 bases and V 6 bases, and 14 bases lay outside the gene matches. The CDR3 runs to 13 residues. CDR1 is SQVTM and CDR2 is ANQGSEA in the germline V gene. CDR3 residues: CSVQTGTDWGAFF. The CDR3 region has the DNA TGCAGCGTCCAAACCGGGACAGACTGGGGAGCTTTCTTT. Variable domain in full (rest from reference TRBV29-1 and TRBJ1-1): SAVISQKPSRDICQRGTSLTIQCQVDSQVTMMFWYRQQPGQSLTLIATANQGSEATYESGFVIDKFPISRPNLTFSTLTVSNMSPEDSSIYLCSVQTGTDWGAFFGQGTRLTVV.

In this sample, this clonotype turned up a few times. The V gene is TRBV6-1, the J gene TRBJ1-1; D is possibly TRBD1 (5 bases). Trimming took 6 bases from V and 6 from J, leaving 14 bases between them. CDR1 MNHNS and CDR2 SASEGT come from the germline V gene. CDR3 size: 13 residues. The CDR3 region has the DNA TGTGCCAGCAGGCGGGGCCGTGGCGCTGAAGCTTTCTTT. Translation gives CASRRGRGAEAFF.

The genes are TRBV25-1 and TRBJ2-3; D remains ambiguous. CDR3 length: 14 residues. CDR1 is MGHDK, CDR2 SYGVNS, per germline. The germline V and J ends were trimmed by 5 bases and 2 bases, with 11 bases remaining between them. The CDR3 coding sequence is TGTGCCAGCAGTAAGGATATCAACACAGATACGCAGTATTTT. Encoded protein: CASSKDINTDTQYF.

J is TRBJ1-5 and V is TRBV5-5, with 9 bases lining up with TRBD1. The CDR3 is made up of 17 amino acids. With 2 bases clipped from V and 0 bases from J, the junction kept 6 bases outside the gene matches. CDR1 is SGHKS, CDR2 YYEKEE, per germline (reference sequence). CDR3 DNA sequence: TGTGCCAGCAGCTTCTCCGGGACAGGGTATAGCAATCAGCCCCAGCATTTT. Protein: CASSFSGTGYSNQPQHF.

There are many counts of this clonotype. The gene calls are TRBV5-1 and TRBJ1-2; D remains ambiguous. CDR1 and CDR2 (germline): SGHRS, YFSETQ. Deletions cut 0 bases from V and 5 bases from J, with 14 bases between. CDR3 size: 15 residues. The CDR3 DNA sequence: TGCGCCAGCAGCTTGGAAACCACCACTGGGTATGGCTACACCTTC. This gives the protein CASSLETTTGYGYTF.

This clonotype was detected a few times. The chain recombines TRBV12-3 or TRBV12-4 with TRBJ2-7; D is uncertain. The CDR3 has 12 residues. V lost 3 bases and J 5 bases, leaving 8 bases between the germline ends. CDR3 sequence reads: CASSFGVNEQYF. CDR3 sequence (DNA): TGTGCCAGCAGTTTCGGAGTCAACGAGCAGTACTTC.

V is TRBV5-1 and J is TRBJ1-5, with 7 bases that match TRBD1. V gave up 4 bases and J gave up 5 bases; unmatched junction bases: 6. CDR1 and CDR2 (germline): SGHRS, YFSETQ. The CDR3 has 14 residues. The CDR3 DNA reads TGCGCCAGCAGCCCCACCGACAGGGATCAGCCCCAGCATTTT. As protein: CASSPTDRDQPQHF.

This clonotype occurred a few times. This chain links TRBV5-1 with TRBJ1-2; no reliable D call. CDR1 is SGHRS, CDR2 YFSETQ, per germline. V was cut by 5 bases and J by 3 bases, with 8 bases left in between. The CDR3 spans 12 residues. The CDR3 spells CASREGYYGYTF. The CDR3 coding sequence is TGCGCCAGCAGGGAAGGGTACTATGGCTACACCTTC. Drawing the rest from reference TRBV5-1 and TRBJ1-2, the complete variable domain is KAGVTQTPRYLIKTRGQQVTLSCSPISGHRSVSWYQQTPGQGLQFLFEYFSETQRNKGNFPGRFSGRQFSNSRSEMNVSTLELGDSALYLCASREGYYGYTFGSGTRLTVV.

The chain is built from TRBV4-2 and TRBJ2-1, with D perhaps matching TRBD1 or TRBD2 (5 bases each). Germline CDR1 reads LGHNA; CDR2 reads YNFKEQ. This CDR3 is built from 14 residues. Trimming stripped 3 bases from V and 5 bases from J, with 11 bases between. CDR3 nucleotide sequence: TGTGCCAGCAGCCAGGGACCTTCCCACAATGAGCAGTTCTTC. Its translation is CASSQGPSHNEQFF.

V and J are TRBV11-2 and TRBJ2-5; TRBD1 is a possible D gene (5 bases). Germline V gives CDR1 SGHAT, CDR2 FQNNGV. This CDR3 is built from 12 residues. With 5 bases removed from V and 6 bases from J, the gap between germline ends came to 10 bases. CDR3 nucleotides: TGTGCCAGCAGCGCAGGGATCAAGACCCAGTACTTC. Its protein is CASSAGIKTQYF.

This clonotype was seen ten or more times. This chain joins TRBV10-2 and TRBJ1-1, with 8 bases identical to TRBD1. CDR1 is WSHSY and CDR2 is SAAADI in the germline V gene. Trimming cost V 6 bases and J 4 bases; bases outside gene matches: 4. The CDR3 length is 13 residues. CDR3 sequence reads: CASRDRGGTEAFF. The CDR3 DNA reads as TGCGCCAGCAGAGACAGGGGAGGCACTGAAGCTTTCTTT.

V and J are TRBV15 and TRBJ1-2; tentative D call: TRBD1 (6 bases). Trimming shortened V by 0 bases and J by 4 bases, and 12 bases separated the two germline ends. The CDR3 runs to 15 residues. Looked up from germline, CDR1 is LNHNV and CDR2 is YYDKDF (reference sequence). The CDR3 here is CATSREQGMLYGYTF. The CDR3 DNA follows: TGTGCCACCAGCAGAGAACAGGGAATGCTCTATGGCTACACCTTC.

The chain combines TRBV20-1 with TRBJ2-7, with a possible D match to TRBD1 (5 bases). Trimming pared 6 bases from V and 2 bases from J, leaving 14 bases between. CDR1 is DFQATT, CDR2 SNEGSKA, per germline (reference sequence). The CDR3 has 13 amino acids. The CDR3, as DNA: TGCAGTGCCCGACAGTGGCCGGCCTACGAGCAGTACTTC. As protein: CSARQWPAYEQYF.

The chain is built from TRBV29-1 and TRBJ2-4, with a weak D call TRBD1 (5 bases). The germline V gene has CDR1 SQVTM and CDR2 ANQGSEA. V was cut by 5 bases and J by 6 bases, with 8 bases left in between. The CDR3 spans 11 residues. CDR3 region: CSVPQGNIQYF. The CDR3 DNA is TGCAGCGTTCCCCAGGGAAACATTCAGTACTTC.

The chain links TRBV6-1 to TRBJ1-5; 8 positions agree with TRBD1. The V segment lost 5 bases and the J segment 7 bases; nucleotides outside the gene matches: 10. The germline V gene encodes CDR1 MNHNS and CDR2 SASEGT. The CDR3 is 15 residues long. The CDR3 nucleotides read TGTGCCAGCAGTCCGATGCCGGGACAGGTGCAGCCCCAGCATTTT. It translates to CASSPMPGQVQPQHF.

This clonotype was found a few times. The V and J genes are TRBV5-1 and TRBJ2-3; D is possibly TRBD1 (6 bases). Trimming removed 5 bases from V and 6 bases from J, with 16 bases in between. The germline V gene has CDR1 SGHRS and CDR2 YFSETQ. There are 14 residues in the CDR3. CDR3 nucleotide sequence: TGCGCCAGCAGGGGGGCGATGAATTCGGATACGCAGTATTTT. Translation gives CASRGAMNSDTQYF.

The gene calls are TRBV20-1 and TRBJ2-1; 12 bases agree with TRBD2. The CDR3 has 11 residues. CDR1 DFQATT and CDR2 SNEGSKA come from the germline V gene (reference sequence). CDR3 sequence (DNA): TGCACGGGACTAGCGGGTAATGAGCAGTTCTTC. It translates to CTGLAGNEQFF.

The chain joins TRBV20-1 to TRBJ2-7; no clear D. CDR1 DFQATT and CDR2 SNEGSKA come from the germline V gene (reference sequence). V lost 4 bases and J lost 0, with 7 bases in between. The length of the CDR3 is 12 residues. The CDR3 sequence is CSAMSGSYEQYF. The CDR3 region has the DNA TGCAGTGCTATGTCCGGCTCCTACGAGCAGTACTTC.